This entry concerns a single T cell receptor beta chain. Its antigen is currently unknown. These data are taken from a study of T cell responses to AZD1222 COVID-19 vaccine. Whole-study results and caveats: The sample set comprised mostly white British donors with more females, and clonal diversity was possibly underestimated. Spike-wide coverage was observed for vaccine-associated CD4 TCRs, with dominant responses at 160-218 and 743-854. An increase in Spike-specific TCR breadth and depth was observed after two AZD1222 doses. Targeting of unmutated variant regions was reportedly seen in nearly half of spike-specific TCRs.

Generated by immunoSEQ multiplex PCR, the TCRdb table keeps only in-frame clones and is missing some. The sample includes some 120,000 clones, about 88% seen only once; the top ten take 7.5%. CDR1 and CDR2 (germline): SGHTA, FQGNSA. V dropped 6 bases and J dropped 6 bases, with 15 bases sitting between them. The CDR3 runs 14 residues. The receptor was isolated from an adult in good health. The source was peripheral blood, collected on day 0 of AZD1222 vaccination. The chain uses TRBV7-2 and TRBJ1-5; TRBD1 might be the D (6 bases). CDR3 sequence: CASSSQGIPQPQHF. The DNA of the CDR3 is TGTGCCAGCAGTTCTCAGGGGATTCCTCAGCCCCAGCATTTT.